This TCR beta chain originates from a study of blood T cell repertoires in COVID-19. The overall study: In each case, the material was cDNA or gDNA derived from T cells, B-cell-depleted T cells, or PBMCs.

Germline V gene sequence: CDR1 SGHDN, CDR2 FVKESK. The CDR3 loop spans 16 amino acids. J lost 3 bases, V lost 2 bases, and 10 bases had no gene match. Authors' analysis steps: Estimated nucleated cell counts came from reference gene primer amplification. Assay used: immunoSEQ multiplex PCR; TCRdb lists only in-frame clones, some missing. Clonal size and the V and J genes are those of that table, whereas D and trimming came from the DNA. The data contain under 140,000 clones, 70% to 90% of them seen just once; the ten biggest clones take up roughly 5%. The TCR sequence derives from a human donor in a cohort sampled during active COVID-19. The sequencing sample was made of peripheral blood. This chain joins TRBV14 and TRBJ2-7; 7 bases agree with TRBD1. The CDR3 coding sequence is TGTGCCAGCAGCCAATGGAGGAAGGGGGCGCTCTACGAGCAGTACTTC. Protein product: CASSQWRKGALYEQYF. The full variable domain, in which reference TRBV14 and TRBJ2-7 provide the parts outside the CDR3, is EAGVTQFPSHSVIEKGQTVTLRCDPISGHDNLYWYRRVMGKEIKFLLHFVKESKQDESGMPNNRFLAERTGGTYSTLKVQPAELEDSGVYFCASSQWRKGALYEQYFGPGTRLTVT.